This T cell receptor beta chain was identified in a study of naive and memory T cell subsets. Points from the study as a whole: In naive cells, over 90% of TCR sequences were seen only once. Clonotypes are single alpha or beta chains, not paired receptors. Possibly reflecting memory cells re-expressing CD45RA, a few larger clonotypes occurred in naive repertoires, especially CD8.

Two oligonucleotides, mixed equimolar, formed the beta constant-region primer covering TRBC1 and TRBC2. Nested alpha and beta constant-region primers with the SP2 primer drove four PCR rounds on ligated cDNA. Ligation attached a single-stranded oligonucleotide with a 12-nucleotide UMI and the SP2 primer to the cDNA 3' end. Each CDR3 protein is one row after TCRdb ran MiXCR on the UMI-ligation and nested PCR reads. Found here are more than 95,000 distinct CDR3 sequences, around 13% of them singletons; the top ten hold around 2.8%. This clonotype was picked up a small number of times. Antigen unknown. Trimming removed 5 bases from V and 6 bases from J, with 17 bases in between. The germline gives CDR1 SGHAT, CDR2 FQDESV (reference sequence). This CDR3 is 14 amino acids long. CD8 T cells were positively selected from what remained after CD4 positive selection.

The receptor comes from a human donor in good health. Sequencing was performed on naive CD8+ T cells from blood. The chain uses TRBV11-1 and TRBJ2-7; a possible D gene is TRBD2 (5 bases). CDR3 region: CASSEGRLLFEQYF. The CDR3 nucleotides are TGTGCCAGCAGCGAGGGCAGACTCCTCTTCGAGCAGTACTTC.